This T cell receptor beta chain comes out of a study of blood T cell repertoires in COVID-19. Study information: Sites across the United States, Italy and Spain contributed samples from acute and convalescent COVID-19. PBMCs, B-cell-depleted T cells, or T cells were the source of the cDNA or gDNA that made up the material.

Original handling: From reference gene primer amplification, estimates of nucleated cell counts were derived. Profiled with immunoSEQ multiplex PCR; TCRdb holds only in-frame clones, not every one. D and trimming come from the DNA, and the V and J calls and clone size come from that table. The sample shows about 100,000 clones, 88% of them seen only once. There are 13 residues in the CDR3. V lost 5 bases, J lost 3 bases, and 10 bases lay in between. This TCR was recovered from a human donor in a cohort sampled during active COVID-19. Sequencing was carried out using peripheral blood. The gene calls are TRBV12-3 or TRBV12-4 and TRBJ1-1; D remains ambiguous. The CDR3 region is CASSTNRDTEAFF. CDR3 in DNA: TGTGCCAGCAGTACGAACAGAGACACTGAAGCTTTCTTT.